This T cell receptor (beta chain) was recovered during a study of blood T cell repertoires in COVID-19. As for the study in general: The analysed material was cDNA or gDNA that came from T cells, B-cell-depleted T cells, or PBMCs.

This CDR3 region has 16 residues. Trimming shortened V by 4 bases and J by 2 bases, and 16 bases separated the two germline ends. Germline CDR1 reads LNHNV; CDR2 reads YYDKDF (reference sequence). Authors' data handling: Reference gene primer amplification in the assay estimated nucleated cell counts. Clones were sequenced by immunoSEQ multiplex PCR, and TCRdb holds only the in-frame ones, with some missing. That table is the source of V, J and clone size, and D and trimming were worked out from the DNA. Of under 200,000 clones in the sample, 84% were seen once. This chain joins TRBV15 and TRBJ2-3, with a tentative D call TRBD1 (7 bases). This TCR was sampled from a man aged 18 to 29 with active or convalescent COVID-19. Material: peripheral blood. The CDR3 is CATSTGGGGHTDTQYF. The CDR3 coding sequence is TGTGCCACCAGCACAGGGGGTGGGGGGCACACAGATACGCAGTATTTT.